The clone carrying this T cell receptor (beta chain) was observed a handful of times. Its target is not known. Unique molecular identifiers tagged individual cDNA molecules. TCRdb fed the 5' RACE reads into MiXCR, producing one record per CDR3 protein. Of 86,000 or so distinct CDR3 sequences in the sample, roughly an eighth were seen once. The data originate from a study of early T cells in non-severe SARS-CoV-2 infection. Study details: Sequencing targeted bulk RNA from unsorted whole blood, leaving chains unpaired. Notes on the study in general: Private and CD4 specificities were missed by VDJdb matching, skewed to anti-spike CD8.

Per germline, CDR1 SGHKS and CDR2 YYEKEE (reference sequence). There are 13 residues in the CDR3. Between the trimmed V and J ends, which lost 2 bases and 3 bases, there was a span of 6 bases. The sequence was collected from an adult who was a healthcare worker with PCR-confirmed SARS-CoV-2 infection or an uninfected control (not recorded which). Sequencing used whole blood. V gene TRBV5-5 combines with J gene TRBJ1-5; D call uncertain. CDR3 region: CASSFVNNQPQHF. The CDR3 region has the DNA TGTGCCAGCAGCTTTGTAAACAATCAGCCCCAGCATTTT.